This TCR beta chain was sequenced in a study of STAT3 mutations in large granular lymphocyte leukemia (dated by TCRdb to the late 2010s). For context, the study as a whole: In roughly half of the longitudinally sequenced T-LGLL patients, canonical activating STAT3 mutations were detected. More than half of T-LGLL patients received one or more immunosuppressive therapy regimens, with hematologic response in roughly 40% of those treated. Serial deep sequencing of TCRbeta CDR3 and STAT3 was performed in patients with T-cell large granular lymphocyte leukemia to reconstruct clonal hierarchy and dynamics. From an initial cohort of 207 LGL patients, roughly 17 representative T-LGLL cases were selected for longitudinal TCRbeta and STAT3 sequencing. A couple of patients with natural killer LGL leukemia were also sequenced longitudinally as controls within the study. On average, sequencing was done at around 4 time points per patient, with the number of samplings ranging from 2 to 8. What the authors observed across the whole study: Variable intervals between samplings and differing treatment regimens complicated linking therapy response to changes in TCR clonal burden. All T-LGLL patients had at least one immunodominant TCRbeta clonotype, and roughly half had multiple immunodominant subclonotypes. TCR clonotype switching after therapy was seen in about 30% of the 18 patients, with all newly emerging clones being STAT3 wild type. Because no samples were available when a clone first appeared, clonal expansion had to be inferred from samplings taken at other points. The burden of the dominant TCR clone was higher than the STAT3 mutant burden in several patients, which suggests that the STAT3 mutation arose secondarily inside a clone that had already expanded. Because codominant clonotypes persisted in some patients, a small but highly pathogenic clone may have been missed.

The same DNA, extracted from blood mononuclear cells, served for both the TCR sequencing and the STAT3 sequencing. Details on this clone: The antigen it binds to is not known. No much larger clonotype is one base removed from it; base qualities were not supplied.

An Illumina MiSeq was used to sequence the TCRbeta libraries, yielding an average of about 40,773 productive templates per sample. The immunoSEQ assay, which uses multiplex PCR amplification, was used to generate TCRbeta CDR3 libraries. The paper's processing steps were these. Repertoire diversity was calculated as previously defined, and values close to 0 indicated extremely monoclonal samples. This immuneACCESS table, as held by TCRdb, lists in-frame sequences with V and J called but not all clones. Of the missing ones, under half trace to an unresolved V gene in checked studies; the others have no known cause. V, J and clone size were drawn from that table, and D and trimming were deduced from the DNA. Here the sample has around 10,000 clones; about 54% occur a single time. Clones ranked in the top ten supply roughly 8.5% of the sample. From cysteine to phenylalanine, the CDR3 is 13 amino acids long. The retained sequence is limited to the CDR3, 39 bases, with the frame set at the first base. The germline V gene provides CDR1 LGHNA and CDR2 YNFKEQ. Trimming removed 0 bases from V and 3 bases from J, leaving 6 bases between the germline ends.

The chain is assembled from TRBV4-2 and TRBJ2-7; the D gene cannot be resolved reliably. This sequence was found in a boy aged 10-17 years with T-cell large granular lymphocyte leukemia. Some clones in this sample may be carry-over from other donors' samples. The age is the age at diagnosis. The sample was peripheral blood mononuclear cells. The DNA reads TGTGCCAGCAGCCAAGAAGTTGACTACGAGCAGTACTTC. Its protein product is CASSQEVDYEQYF.